This T cell receptor (beta chain) is drawn from a study of CD8 T cells in Susac syndrome. The CDR3 has 14 amino acids. CDR1 is SEHNR, CDR2 FQNEAQ, per germline (reference sequence). The ends lost 2 bases at V and 8 bases at J; junction bases unmatched: 4. Overall study findings and caveats: When the CD4+ T cell repertoires of patients with Susac syndrome were examined, they did not show any clonal expansion.

RNA totalling about 0.5 to 1 ug underwent reverse transcription with random hexamers. Multiplex immunoSEQ PCR targeted 54 Vbeta and 13 Jbeta TCR beta segments. TCRdb ran MiXCR on the immunoSEQ multiplex PCR reads and lists one entry per CDR3 protein. The sample has more than 150,000 distinct CDR3 sequences, about 96% seen once. A word on this clonotype: The antigen remains undetermined.

The sequence was obtained from a human donor with Susac syndrome. Sample: CD4+ T cells from PBMCs. J is TRBJ1-4 and V is TRBV7-9, with 8 bases lining up with TRBD1. CDR3 protein: CASSLQGAREKLFF. CDR3 nucleotide sequence: TGTGCCAGCAGCTTACAGGGGGCTCGGGAAAAACTGTTTTTT.